The rows below give T cell receptor beta chains drawn from one sample of a study of spatial heterogeneity in lung cancer. A single record per CDR3 protein comes from TCRdb applying MiXCR to the 5' RACE reads. The profile covers just over 9,500 distinct CDR3 sequences, with 7.5% to 9.5% appearing a single time and around 13% taken by the ten largest. The sequences come from lung tumor tissue, collected at surgery. Source of these receptors: a female donor with early-stage non-small cell lung cancer. Each CDR3 is given with its conserved first and last residue. A D gene is named only where the DNA matches it firmly. Size values are once, few and many counts, or a class for expanded clones, and some rows have none.

V: TRBV28; D: -; size: many; J: TRBJ2-5; DNA: TGTGCCAGCAGTTTGGCCAGGAAAGAAAAAGAGACCCAGTACTTC; CDR3: CASSLARKEKETQYF
V: TRBV20-1; D: TRBD1; size: -; J: TRBJ2-2; DNA: TGCAGTGCTAGACAGGGGGCCGGGGAGCTGTTTTTT; CDR3: CSARQGAGELFF
V: TRBV30; D: -; size: -; J: TRBJ2-7; DNA: TGTGCCTGGAGGGAGGGATCCCGGGAGCAGTACTTC; CDR3: CAWREGSREQYF
V: TRBV7-2; D: -; size: few; J: TRBJ2-7; DNA: TGTGCCAGCTCCAGACAGGAGACCTACGAGCAGTACTTC; CDR3: CASSRQETYEQYF
V: TRBV6-1; D: -; size: many; J: TRBJ1-5; DNA: TGTGCCAGCATGGGGGGAGGTCAGCCCCAGCATTTT; CDR3: CASMGGGQPQHF
V: TRBV11-3; D: -; size: -; J: TRBJ1-3; DNA: TGTGCCAGCAGCTCCAGGTCCGGACGGTACTCTGGAAACACCATATATTTT; CDR3: CASSSRSGRYSGNTIYF
V: TRBV7-8; D: TRBD2; size: -; J: TRBJ2-3; DNA: TGTGCCAGCAGCTTACCCCTCTGGACAGGGGCCGGACTAGCGGGGGGGCGGAAGTTAGATACGCAGTATTTT; CDR3: CASSLPLWTGAGLAGGRKLDTQYF
V: TRBV20-1; D: -; size: many; J: TRBJ1-1; DNA: TGCAGTGCTAGAGAAGGGACGGCGGGGAACTTTGAAGCTTTCTTT; CDR3: CSAREGTAGNFEAFF
V: TRBV5-4; D: -; size: many; J: TRBJ1-1; DNA: TGTGCCAGCAGCCCTGAAATGCTTCGGACTGAAGCTTTCTTT; CDR3: CASSPEMLRTEAFF
V: TRBV4-1; D: TRBD1; size: medium-sized; J: TRBJ1-6; DNA: TGCGCCAGCAGCCAAGTTACAGGGGGTCTATCACCCCTCCACTTT; CDR3: CASSQVTGGLSPLHF
V: TRBV5-4; D: -; size: many; J: TRBJ2-2; DNA: TGTGCCAGCAGCTTTTATCGAGCCGGGGAGCTGTTTTTT; CDR3: CASSFYRAGELFF
V: TRBV6-8; D: -; size: medium-sized; J: TRBJ2-7; DNA: TGTGCCAGCAGTTACCCCCCGCATCATCTGTACGAGCAGTACTTC; CDR3: CASSYPPHHLYEQYF
V: TRBV7-2; D: TRBD2; size: -; J: TRBJ2-7; DNA: TGTGCCAGCAGCTCAACACGGGGGGCCTACGAGCAGTACTTC; CDR3: CASSSTRGAYEQYF
V: TRBV3-1; D: TRBD1; size: -; J: TRBJ1-2; DNA: TGTGCCAGCAGCCAAGGGACAGGGGCCAATAAAGATGGCTACACCTTC; CDR3: CASSQGTGANKDGYTF
V: TRBV20-1; D: TRBD2; size: many; J: TRBJ2-7; DNA: TGCAGTGCTAGAGGGTTGCTCGGGGGGGCCGAGCAGTACTTC; CDR3: CSARGLLGGAEQYF
V: TRBV28; D: -; size: large; J: TRBJ2-7; DNA: TGTGCCAGCAGTTCTGACAGCTACGAGCAGTACTTC; CDR3: CASSSDSYEQYF